Sequencing of this T cell receptor beta chain was carried out in a study of T cell repertoires in cytomegalovirus infection. Study-wide background: Through public TCR beta signatures, both CMV infection and matching HLA type were indicated. Whole-study results and caveats: CMV carriers having the relevant HLA were flagged by cumulative public TCR beta family frequency. Across the ex vivo response, the dominant clonotypes were HLA-C-restricted CMV-specific TCR beta clonotypes.

Trimming took off 3 bases at V and 0 bases at J, with 9 bases between the two ends. This CDR3 is 14 amino acids long. CDR1 and CDR2 (germline): SQVTM, ANQGSEA. This clonotype came up many times. The antigen remains unidentified. TCRdb used MiXCR to reprocess the reads, holding one entry per CDR3 protein. This sample has some 97,000 distinct CDR3 sequences, with about 22% found just once. The clonotype comes from a human donor in good health (CMV status not recorded). Some clones in this sample may be carry-over from other donors' samples. Material for sequencing was CD8+ T cells from PBMCs. V is TRBV29-1 and J is TRBJ2-1, with D possibly being TRBD2 (5 bases). The CDR3 here is CSVEGAASYNEQFF. CDR3 DNA sequence: TGCAGCGTTGAGGGAGCGGCCTCCTACAATGAGCAGTTCTTC.